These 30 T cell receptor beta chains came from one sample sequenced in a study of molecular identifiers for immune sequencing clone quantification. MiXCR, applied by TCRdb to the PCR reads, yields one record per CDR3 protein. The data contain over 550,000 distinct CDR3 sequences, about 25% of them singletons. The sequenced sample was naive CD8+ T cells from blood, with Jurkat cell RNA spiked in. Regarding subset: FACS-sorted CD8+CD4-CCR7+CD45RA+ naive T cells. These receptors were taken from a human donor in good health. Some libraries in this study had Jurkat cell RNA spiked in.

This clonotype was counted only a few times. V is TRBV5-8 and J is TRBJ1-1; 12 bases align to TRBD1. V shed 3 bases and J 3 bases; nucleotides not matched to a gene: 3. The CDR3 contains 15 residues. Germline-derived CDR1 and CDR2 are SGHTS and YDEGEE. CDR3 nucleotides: TGTGCCAGCAGCTCCGGGACAGGGGGCTACACTGAAGCTTTCTTT. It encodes CASSSGTGGYTEAFF.

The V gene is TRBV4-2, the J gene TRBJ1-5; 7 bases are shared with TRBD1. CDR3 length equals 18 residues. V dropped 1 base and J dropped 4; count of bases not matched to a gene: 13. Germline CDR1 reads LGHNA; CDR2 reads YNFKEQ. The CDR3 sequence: CASSQGIPGQGGNQPQHF. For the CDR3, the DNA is TGTGCCAGCAGCCAAGGGATTCCCGGGCAGGGGGGGAATCAGCCCCAGCATTTT.

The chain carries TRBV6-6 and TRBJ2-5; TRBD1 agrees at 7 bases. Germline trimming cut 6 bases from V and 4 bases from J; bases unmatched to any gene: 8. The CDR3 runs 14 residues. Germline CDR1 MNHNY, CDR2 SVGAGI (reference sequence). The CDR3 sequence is CASSQQGKGETQYF. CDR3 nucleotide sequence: TGTGCCAGCAGCCAACAGGGGAAGGGAGAGACCCAGTACTTC.

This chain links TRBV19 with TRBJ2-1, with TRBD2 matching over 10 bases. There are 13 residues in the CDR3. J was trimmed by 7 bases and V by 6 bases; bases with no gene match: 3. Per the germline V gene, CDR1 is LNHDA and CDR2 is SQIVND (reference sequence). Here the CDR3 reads CASRVTSGNEQFF. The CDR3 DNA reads TGTGCCAGTAGAGTGACTAGCGGGAATGAGCAGTTCTTC.

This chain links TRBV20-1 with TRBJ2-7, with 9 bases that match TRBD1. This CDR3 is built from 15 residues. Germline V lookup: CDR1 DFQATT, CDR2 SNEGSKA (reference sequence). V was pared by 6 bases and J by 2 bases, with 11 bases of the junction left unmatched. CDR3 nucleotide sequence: TGCAGTGCCGTAGATCCGGGACAGGGAACCTACGAGCAGTACTTC. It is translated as CSAVDPGQGTYEQYF.

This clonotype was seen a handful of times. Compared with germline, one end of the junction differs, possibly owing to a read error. DNA of the CDR3: TGTGCCAGCAGTCACGGGGCGAATGAGCAGTCCTTC. Its protein is CASSHGANEQSF. The chain employs TRBV6-2 or TRBV6-3 and TRBJ2-1, with D possibly called TRBD1 or TRBD2 (5 bases each). Germline assignment: CDR1 MNHEY and CDR2 SVGEGT. The CDR3 contains 12 residues.

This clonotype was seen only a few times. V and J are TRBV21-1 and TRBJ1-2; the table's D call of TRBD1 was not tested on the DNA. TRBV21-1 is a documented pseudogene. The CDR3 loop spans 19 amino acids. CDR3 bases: TGTGCCAGCAGCAAAGGGGATACTACCCCTGGGGAAGACACCTGGGGCTACACCTTC. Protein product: CASSKGDTTPGEDTWGYTF.

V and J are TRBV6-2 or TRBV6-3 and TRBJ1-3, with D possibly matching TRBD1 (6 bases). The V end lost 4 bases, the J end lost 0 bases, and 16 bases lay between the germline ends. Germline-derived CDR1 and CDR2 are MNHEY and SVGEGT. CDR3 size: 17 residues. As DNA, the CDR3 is TGTGCCAGCAGTTGGGACACCTACGCAACCTCTGGAAACACCATATATTTT. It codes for CASSWDTYATSGNTIYF.

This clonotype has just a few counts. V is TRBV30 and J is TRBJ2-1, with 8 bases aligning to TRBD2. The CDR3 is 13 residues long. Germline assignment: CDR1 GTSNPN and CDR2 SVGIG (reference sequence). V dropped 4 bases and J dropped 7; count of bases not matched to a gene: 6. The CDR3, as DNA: TGTGCCTGGAATGACGGGAGGGGGAATGAGCAGTTCTTC. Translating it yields CAWNDGRGNEQFF. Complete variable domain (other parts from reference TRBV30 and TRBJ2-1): SQTIHQWPATLVQPVGSPLSLECTVEGTSNPNLYWYRQAAGRGLQLLFYSVGIGQISSEVPQNLSASRPQDRQFILSSKKLLLSDSGFYLCAWNDGRGNEQFFGPGTRLTVL.

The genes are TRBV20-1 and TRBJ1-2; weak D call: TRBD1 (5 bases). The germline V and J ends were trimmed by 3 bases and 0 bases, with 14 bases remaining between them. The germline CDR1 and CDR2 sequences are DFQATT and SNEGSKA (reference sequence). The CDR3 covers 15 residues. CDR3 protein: CSARSPDTSNYGYTF. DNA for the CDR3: TGCAGTGCTAGGAGTCCGGACACATCTAACTATGGCTACACCTTC.

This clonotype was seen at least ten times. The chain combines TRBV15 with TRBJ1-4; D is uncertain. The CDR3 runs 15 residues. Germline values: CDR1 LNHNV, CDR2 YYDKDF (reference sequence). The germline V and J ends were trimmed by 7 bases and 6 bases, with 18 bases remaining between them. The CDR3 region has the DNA TGTGCCACCACCCCCTCGGTGGGGAGGGATGAAAAACTGTTTTTT. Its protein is CATTPSVGRDEKLFF.

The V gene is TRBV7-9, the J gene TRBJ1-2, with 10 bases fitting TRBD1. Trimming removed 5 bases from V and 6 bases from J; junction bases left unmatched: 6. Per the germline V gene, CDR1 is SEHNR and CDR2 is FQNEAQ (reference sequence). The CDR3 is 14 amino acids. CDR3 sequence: CASSPEGTGDGYTF. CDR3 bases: TGTGCCAGCAGCCCAGAGGGGACAGGGGATGGCTACACCTTC.

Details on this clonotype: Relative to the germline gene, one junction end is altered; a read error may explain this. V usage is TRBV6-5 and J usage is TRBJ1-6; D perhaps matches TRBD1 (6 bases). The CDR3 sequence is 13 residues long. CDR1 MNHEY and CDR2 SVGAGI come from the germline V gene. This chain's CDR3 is CVSSYGTSSPLHF. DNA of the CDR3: TGTGTCAGCAGTTACGGGACAAGTTCACCCCTCCACTTT.

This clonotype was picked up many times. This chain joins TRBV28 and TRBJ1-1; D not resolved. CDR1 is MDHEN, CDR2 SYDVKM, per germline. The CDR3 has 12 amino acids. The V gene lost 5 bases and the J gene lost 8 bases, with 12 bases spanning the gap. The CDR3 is CASSESRSEAFF. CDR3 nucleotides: TGTGCCAGCAGTGAGTCCCGCTCCGAAGCTTTCTTT.

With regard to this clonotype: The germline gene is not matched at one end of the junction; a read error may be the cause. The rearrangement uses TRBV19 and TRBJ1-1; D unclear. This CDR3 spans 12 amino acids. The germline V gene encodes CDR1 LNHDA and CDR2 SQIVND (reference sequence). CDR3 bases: TGTGCCAGTAGTATGGTGAACGCTGAAGCTTTCTTT. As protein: CASSMVNAEAFF.

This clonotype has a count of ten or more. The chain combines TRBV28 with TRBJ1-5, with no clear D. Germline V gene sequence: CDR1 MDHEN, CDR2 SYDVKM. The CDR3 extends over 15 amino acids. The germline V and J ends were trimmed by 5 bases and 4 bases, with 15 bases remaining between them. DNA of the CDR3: TGTGCCAGCAGTCTAGAGGTGGCAAATAATCAGCCCCAGCATTTT. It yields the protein CASSLEVANNQPQHF.

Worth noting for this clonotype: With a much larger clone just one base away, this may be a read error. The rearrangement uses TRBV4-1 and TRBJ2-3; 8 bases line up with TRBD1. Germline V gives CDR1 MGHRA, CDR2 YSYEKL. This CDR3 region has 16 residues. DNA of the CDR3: TGCACCAGCAGCCAAGTTCAGGGGGCCAGCACAGATACGCAGTATTTT. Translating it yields CTSSQVQGASTDTQYF.

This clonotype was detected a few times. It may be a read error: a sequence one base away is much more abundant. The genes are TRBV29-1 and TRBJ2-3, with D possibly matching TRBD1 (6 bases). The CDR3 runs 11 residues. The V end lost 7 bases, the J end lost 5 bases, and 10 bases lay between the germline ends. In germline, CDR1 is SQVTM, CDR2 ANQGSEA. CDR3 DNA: TGCAGCGGACGGACAGTAGATACGCAGTATTTT. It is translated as CSGRTVDTQYF.

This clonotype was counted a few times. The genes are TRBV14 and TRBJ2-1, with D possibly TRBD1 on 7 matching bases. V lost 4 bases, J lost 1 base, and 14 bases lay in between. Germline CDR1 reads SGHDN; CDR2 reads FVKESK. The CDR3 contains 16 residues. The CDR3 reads CASSPGRGVSYNEQFF. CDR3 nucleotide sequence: TGTGCCAGCAGCCCGGGCAGGGGGGTGTCCTACAATGAGCAGTTCTTC.

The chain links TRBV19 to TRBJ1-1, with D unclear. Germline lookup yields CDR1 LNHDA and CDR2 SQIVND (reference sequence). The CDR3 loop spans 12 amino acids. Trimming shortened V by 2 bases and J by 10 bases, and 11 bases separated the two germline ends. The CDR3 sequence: CASSISNLGAFF. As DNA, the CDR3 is TGTGCCAGTAGTATATCCAACCTGGGAGCTTTCTTT. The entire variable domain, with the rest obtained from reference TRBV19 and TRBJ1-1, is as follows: DGGITQSPKYLFRKEGQNVTLSCEQNLNHDAMYWYRQDPGQGLRLIYYSQIVNDFQKGDIAEGYSVSREKKESFPLTVTSAQKNPTAFYLCASSISNLGAFFGQGTRLTVV.

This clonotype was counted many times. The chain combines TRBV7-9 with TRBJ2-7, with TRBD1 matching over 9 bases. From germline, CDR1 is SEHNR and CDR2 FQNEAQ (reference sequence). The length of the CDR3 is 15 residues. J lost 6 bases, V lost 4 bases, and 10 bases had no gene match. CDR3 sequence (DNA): TGTGCCAGCAGCTACTTCGGGACAGGGAAAGGCGAGCAGTACTTC. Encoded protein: CASSYFGTGKGEQYF.

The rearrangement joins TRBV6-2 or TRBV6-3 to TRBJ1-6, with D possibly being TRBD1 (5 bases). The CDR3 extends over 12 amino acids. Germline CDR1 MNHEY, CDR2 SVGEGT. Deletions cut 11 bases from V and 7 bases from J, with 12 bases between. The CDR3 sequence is CAEAGINSPLHF. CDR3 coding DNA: TGTGCCGAGGCAGGGATCAATTCACCCCTCCACTTT.

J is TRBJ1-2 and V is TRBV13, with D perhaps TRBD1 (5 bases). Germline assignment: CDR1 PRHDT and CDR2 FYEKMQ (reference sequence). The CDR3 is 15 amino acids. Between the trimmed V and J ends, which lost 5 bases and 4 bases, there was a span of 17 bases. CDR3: CASSQGTQGRYGYTF. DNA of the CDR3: TGTGCCAGCAGCCAGGGCACGCAGGGTCGCTATGGCTACACCTTC.

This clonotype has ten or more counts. The CDR3, as DNA: TGTGCCAGCAGCCCGCCGGGCGGGGGGCTAACGAACACCGGGGAGCTGTTTTTT. The encoded protein is CASSPPGGGLTNTGELFF. The chain employs TRBV9 and TRBJ2-2, with 8 bases matching TRBD2. The CDR3 contains 18 residues. The junction had 11 bases not matched to a gene; V was cut back by 4 bases and J by 0 bases. Germline CDR1 SGDLS, CDR2 YYNGEE.

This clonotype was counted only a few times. The CDR3 DNA is TGTGCCAGCTCCGACCTGAGCGGACAGTACTACGAGCAGTACTTC. It encodes CASSDLSGQYYEQYF. The chain couples TRBV18 to TRBJ2-7; a weak D match, TRBD1 (6 bases). The CDR3 consists of 15 residues. The germline CDR1 and CDR2 sequences are KGHSH and LQKENI. V was trimmed by 6 bases and J by 3 bases, leaving 18 bases between them.

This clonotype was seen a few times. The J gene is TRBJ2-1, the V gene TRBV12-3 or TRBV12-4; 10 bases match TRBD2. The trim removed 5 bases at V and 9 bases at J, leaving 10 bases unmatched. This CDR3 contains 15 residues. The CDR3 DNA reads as TGTGCCAGCAGTCGTTCTAGCGGGAGAGTGGGTGAGCAGTTCTTC. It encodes CASSRSSGRVGEQFF.

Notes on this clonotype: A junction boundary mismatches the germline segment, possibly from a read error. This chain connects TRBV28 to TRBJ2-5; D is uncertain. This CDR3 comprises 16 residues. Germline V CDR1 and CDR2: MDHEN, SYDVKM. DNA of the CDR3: TGTACCAGCAGTTTCACGGGCTCTCGGTACCAAGAGACCCAGTACTTC. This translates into CTSSFTGSRYQETQYF.

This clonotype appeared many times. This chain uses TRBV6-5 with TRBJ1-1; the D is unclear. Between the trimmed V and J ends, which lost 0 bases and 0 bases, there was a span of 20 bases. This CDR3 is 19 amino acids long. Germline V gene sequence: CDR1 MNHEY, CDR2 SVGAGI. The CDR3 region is CASSYSVQFRYEMNTEAFF. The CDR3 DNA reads TGTGCCAGCAGTTACTCGGTCCAATTTCGCTACGAAATGAACACTGAAGCTTTCTTT.

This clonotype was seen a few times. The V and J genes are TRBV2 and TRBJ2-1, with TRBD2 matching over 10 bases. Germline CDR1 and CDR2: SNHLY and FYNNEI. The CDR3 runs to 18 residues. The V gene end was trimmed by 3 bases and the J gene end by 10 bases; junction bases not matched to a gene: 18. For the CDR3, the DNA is TGTGCCAGCAGTGATCGGGTAGCGGGGGGCCCTCCTACGGAGGAGCAGTTCTTC. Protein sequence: CASSDRVAGGPPTEEQFF.

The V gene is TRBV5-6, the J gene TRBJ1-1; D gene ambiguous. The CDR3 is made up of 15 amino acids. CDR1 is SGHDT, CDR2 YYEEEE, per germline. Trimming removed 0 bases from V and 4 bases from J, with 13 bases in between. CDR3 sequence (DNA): TGTGCCAGCAGCTTGGGCCCGAGGTCGAGCACTGAAGCTTTCTTT. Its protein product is CASSLGPRSSTEAFF.